These T cell receptor beta chains were read from a single sample in a study of Graves' ophthalmopathy and Graves' hyperthyroidism. TCRdb reanalysed the multiplex PCR reads using MiXCR and keeps one entry per CDR3 protein. The sample has hundreds of thousands of distinct CDR3 sequences; approximately 22% are singletons. Specimen: peripheral blood. The source is a woman under 30 with stable Graves' hyperthyroidism. Some clones in this sample may be carry-over from other donors' samples. Each CDR3 is given with its conserved first and last residue. A D gene is named only where the DNA matches it firmly. Size is omitted from some rows. Given values are once, few, many or a class for expanded clones.

d_call	v_call	clone_size	j_call	cdr3_nt	cdr3_aa
-	TRBV6-5	many	TRBJ1-1	TGTGCCAGCAGTTACAACCCGCAGATGAACACTGAAGCTTTCTTT	CASSYNPQMNTEAFF
-	TRBV14	many	TRBJ1-5	TGTGCCAGCAGGGCCAGGCCATATCGGCGCTCTCAGCCCCAGCATTTT	CASRARPYRRSQPQHF
-	TRBV28	few	TRBJ1-5	TGTGCCAGCAGACAGGCGTTTCAGCCCCAGCATTTT	CASRQAFQPQHF
TRBD1	TRBV5-6	-	TRBJ1-5	TGTGCCAGCAGCTCTTACAGGGGAGAAGGGAATCAGCCCCAGCATTTT	CASSSYRGEGNQPQHF
TRBD1	TRBV10-3	-	TRBJ1-3	TGTGCCATCAGTGACGGGGACAGGGCTGGAAACACCATATATTTT	CAISDGDRAGNTIYF
-	TRBV6-1	many	TRBJ1-2	TGTGCCAGCAGTGTTATGGGCTATGGCTACACCTTC	CASSVMGYGYTF
TRBD1	TRBV5-1	-	TRBJ1-1	TGCGCCAGCAGCTGGACAGGGGCTGAAGCTTTCTTT	CASSWTGAEAFF
TRBD1	TRBV28	-	TRBJ2-2	TGTGCCAGCAGTTCGGTTAGACAGGGGGGCACCGGGGAGCTGTTTTTT	CASSSVRQGGTGELFF
-	TRBV27	few	TRBJ2-7	TGTGCCAGCAGTTTGATGGAGGGTTCCCCCAGCGAGCAGTACTTC	CASSLMEGSPSEQYF
TRBD1	TRBV20-1	few	TRBJ1-2	TGCAGTGCTAGAGATTCAGGGGGCAACTATGGCTACACCTTC	CSARDSGGNYGYTF
TRBD1	TRBV29-1	many	TRBJ2-5	TGCAGCGTGTGGACAGGGGGGTTCCAAGAGACCCAGTACTTC	CSVWTGGFQETQYF
-	TRBV6-1	many	TRBJ1-1	TGTGCCAGCAGTGAAAGGACAGAAGGAGCTTTCTTT	CASSERTEGAFF
-	TRBV5-1	many	TRBJ1-3	TGCGCCAGCAGCTCGGACGGCACGCTCTCTGGAAACACCATATATTTT	CASSSDGTLSGNTIYF
-	TRBV30	-	TRBJ1-1	TGTGCCTGGAAGATAGGGCTTTACACTGAAGCTTTCTTT	CAWKIGLYTEAFF
TRBD2	TRBV6-5	many	TRBJ2-5	TGTGCCAGCAGTTCTACGGGACTAGCGGAAGAGACCCAGTACTTC	CASSSTGLAEETQYF
-	TRBV30	once	TRBJ1-1	TGTGCCTGGAGGGAGGAAGGGGGATGGGACACTGAAGCTTTCTTT	CAWREEGGWDTEAFF
-	TRBV6-1	many	TRBJ1-5	TGTGCCAGCAGTGAAGAAGGAGATAATCAGCCCCAGCATTTT	CASSEEGDNQPQHF
-	TRBV6-5	-	TRBJ2-7	TGTGCCAGCAAGTACTACGAGCAGTACTTC	CASKYYEQYF
-	TRBV19	-	TRBJ2-2	TGTGCCAGTACCCCCGGGAGTCACGGAGAGCTGTTTTTT	CASTPGSHGELFF
TRBD1	TRBV30	many	TRBJ2-7	TGTGCCTGGGTCAGGGGACTGCCGGGACAGGGGGCCTACGAGCAGTACTTC	CAWVRGLPGQGAYEQYF
-	TRBV28	-	TRBJ2-7	TGTGCCAGCAGTTTAACGCAGAGCGAGCAGTACTTC	CASSLTQSEQYF
TRBD2	TRBV6-2/TRBV6-3	-	TRBJ2-5	TGTGCCAGCAGTTACCCCCGGACTAGCGGGCTGGAGACCCAGTACTTC	CASSYPRTSGLETQYF
-	TRBV27	few	TRBJ1-1	TGTGCCAGCAGTTCTTTGGGGGTAGCTGAAGCTTTCTTT	CASSSLGVAEAFF
-	TRBV5-1	many	TRBJ1-1	TGCGCCAGCAGCTTGTATTCCGACACTGAAGCTTTCTTT	CASSLYSDTEAFF
TRBD2	TRBV11-2	many	TRBJ2-7	TGTGCCAGCAGCCTCGTAGGGGTAGCGGGGGGGCAACGGCGGGAGCAGTACTTC	CASSLVGVAGGQRREQYF
-	TRBV12-3/TRBV12-4	-	TRBJ2-7	TGTGCCAGCATCCAAGATTGGGGATACGAGCAGTACTTC	CASIQDWGYEQYF
-	TRBV15	many	TRBJ2-5	TGTGCCACCAGCTTGGGAGGGGGCCAAGAGACCCAGTACTTC	CATSLGGGQETQYF
TRBD1	TRBV19	few	TRBJ1-1	TGTGCCAGTAGTGACAGGGCTTTAATGAACACTGAAGCTTTCTTT	CASSDRALMNTEAFF
TRBD1	TRBV25-1	many	TRBJ1-2	TGTGCCAGCAGCAACTCAGGGGGCCTTGGCTACACCTTC	CASSNSGGLGYTF
-	TRBV6-1	-	TRBJ1-4	TGTGCCAGCTATATCGGGGGGAGGGAAAAACTGTTGTTT	CASYIGGREKLLF
-	TRBV30	-	TRBJ1-3	TGTGCCTGGAGTTCTGACACCATATATTTT	CAWSSDTIYF
-	TRBV5-1	many	TRBJ1-1	TGCGCCAGCAGATTCCCCGAGCGGAACACTGAAGCTTTCTTT	CASRFPERNTEAFF
-	TRBV12-3/TRBV12-4	-	TRBJ2-7	TGTGCCAGCGGATTAGGGTACGAGCAGTACTTC	CASGLGYEQYF
-	TRBV12-5	many	TRBJ1-1	TGTGCTAGTGGACCAGATGCAGGGAAATTCACTGAAGCTTTCTTT	CASGPDAGKFTEAFF
TRBD2	TRBV4-1	many	TRBJ2-7	TGCGCCAGCAGCTTCCTAGCGGGGGCAGCAACTTACGAGCAGTACTTC	CASSFLAGAATYEQYF
-	TRBV6-1	few	TRBJ2-7	TGTGCCAGCAGTAGACGACTAGACTACGAGCAGTACTTC	CASSRRLDYEQYF
TRBD1	TRBV4-2	-	TRBJ2-7	TGTGCCAGCAGCCAACCTTCCCCGGGACAGGGCCACGAGCAGTACTTC	CASSQPSPGQGHEQYF
-	TRBV28	many	TRBJ2-5	TGTGCCAGCAGTGTCGCTCCGGGGCTACTAATTAAAGAGACCCAGTACTTC	CASSVAPGLLIKETQYF
-	TRBV6-1	many	TRBJ1-1	TGTGCCACCGCCGGAGGAGGGAATGAAGCTTTCTTT	CATAGGGNEAFF
-	TRBV18	-	TRBJ2-4	TGTGCCAGCTCAAACAGGGACATTCAGTACTTC	CASSNRDIQYF
-	TRBV7-9	few	TRBJ2-2	TGTGCCAGCAGCTGGGCCCCCGGGGAGCTGTTTTTT	CASSWAPGELFF